This T cell receptor beta chain is drawn from a study of long-term antiretroviral therapy in people with HIV. Study-level points and caveats: Patients on ART gained diversity, which nonetheless stayed below transplant donor controls. Controls had broader CDR3 length ranges than HIV repertoires did.

Sequencing relied on immunoSEQ assay v3.0, run at survey level. Sequencing of each sample targeted about 35,000-50,000 T-cell genomes. The repertoire was sequenced with immunoSEQ multiplex PCR; TCRdb's copy has only in-frame clones and lacks some. The table has about 17,000 clones, more than 80% seen once. V lost 4 bases and J lost 1, with 11 bases in between. Per germline, CDR1 SGHDT and CDR2 YYEEEE. CDR3 size: 14 residues. In regard to this clone: The antigen remains undetermined.

The study used samples holding about 0.9-11 million cryopreserved PBMC before DNA extraction. This sequence originates from a man aged 18 to 35 with HIV. The material was unsorted PBMCs, obtained 0.3 years after starting antiretroviral therapy. The genes are TRBV5-6 and TRBJ1-1; D is perhaps TRBD1 (5 bases). In DNA, the CDR3 is TGTGCCAGCAGCACGGACACCTCGAACACTGAAGCTTTCTTT. As protein: CASSTDTSNTEAFF.